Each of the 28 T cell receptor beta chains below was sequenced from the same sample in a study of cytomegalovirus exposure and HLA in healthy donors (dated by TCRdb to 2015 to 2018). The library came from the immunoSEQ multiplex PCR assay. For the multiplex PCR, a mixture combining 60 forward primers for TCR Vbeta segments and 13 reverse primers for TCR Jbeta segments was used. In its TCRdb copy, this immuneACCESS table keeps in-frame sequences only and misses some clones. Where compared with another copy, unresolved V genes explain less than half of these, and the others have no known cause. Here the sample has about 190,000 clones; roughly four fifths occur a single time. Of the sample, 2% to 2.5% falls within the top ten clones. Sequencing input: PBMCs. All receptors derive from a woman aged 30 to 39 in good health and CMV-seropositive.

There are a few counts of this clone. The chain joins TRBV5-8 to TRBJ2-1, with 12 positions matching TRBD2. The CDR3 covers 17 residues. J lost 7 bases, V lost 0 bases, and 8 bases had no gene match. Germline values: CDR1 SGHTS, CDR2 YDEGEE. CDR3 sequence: CASSLALTSGSKNEQFF. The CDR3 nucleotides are TGTGCCAGCAGCTTGGCCTTGACTAGCGGGAGTAAAAATGAGCAGTTCTTC.

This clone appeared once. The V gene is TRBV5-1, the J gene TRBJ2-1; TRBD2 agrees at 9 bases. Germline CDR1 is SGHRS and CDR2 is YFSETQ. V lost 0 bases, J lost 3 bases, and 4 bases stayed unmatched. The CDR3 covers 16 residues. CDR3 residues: CASSLDAGGVYNEQFF. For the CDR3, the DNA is TGCGCCAGCAGCTTGGATGCGGGAGGGGTCTACAATGAGCAGTTCTTC.

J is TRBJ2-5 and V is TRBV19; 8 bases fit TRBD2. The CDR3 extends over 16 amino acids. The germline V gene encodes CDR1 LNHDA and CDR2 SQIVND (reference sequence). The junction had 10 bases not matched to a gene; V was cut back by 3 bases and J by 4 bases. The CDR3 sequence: CASSIPSAGVGETQYF. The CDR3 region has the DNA TGTGCCAGTAGTATCCCCTCAGCGGGAGTAGGAGAGACCCAGTACTTC. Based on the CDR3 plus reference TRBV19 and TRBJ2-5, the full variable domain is DGGITQSPKYLFRKEGQNVTLSCEQNLNHDAMYWYRQDPGQGLRLIYYSQIVNDFQKGDIAEGYSVSREKKESFPLTVTSAQKNPTAFYLCASSIPSAGVGETQYFGPGTRLLVL.

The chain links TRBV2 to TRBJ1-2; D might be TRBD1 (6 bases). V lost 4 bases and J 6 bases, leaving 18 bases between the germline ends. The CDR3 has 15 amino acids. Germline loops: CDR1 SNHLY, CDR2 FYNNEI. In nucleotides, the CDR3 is TGTGCCAGCAGTGCTGGACTGGACAGACTCCATGGCTACACCTTC. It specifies CASSAGLDRLHGYTF. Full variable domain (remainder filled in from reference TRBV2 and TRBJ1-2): EPEVTQTPSHQVTQMGQEVILRCVPISNHLYFYWYRQILGQKVEFLVSFYNNEISEKSEIFDDQFSVERPDGSNFTLKIRSTKLEDSAMYFCASSAGLDRLHGYTFGSGTRLTVV.

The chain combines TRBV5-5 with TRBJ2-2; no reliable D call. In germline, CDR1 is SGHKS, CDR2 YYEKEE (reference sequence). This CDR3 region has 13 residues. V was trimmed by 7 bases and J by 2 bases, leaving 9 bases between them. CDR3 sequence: CASLAVNTGELFF. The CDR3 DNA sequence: TGTGCCAGCTTGGCGGTAAACACCGGGGAGCTGTTTTTT. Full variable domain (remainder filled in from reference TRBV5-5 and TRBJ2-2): DAGVTQSPTHLIKTRGQQVTLRCSPISGHKSVSWYQQVLGQGPQFIFQYYEKEERGRGNFPDRFSARQFPNYSSELNVNALLLGDSALYLCASLAVNTGELFFGEGSRLTVL.

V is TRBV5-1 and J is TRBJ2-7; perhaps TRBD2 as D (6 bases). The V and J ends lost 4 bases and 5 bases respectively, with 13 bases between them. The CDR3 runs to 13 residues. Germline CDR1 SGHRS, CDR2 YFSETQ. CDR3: CASSRRWGDEQYF. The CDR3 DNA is TGCGCCAGCAGCCGGCGATGGGGGGACGAGCAGTACTTC.

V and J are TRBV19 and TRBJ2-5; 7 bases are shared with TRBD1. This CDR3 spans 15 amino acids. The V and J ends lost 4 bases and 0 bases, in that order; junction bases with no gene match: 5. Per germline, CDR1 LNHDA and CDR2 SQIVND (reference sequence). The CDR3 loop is CASSKGTEYQETQYF. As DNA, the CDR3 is TGTGCCAGTAGTAAAGGGACAGAGTACCAAGAGACCCAGTACTTC.

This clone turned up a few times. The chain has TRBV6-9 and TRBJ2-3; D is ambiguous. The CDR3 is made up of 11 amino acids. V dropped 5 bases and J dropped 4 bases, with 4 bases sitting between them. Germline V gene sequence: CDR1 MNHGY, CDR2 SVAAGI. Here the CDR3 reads CASSRADTQYF. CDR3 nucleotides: TGTGCCAGCAGTCGGGCAGATACGCAGTATTTT.

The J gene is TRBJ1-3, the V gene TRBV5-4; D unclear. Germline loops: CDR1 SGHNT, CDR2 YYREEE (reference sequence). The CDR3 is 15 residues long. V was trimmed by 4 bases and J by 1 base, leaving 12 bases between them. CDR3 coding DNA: TGTGCCAGCAGCGCGGACTTCTCTTCTGGAAACACCATATATTTT. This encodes CASSADFSSGNTIYF.

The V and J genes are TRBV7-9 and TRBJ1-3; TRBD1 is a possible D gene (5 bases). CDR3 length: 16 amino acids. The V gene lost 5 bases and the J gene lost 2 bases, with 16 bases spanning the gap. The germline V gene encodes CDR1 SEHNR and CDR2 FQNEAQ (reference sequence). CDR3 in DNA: TGTGCCAGCAGCCTTTATTGGGGCAGGGCTGGAAACACCATATATTTT. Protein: CASSLYWGRAGNTIYF.

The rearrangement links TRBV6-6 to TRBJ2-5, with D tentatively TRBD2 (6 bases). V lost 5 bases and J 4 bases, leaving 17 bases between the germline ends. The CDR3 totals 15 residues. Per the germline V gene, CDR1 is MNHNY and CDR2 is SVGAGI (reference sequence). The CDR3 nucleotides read TGTGCCAGCAGTCCGGGACTGCGCGTCCCAGAGACCCAGTACTTC. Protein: CASSPGLRVPETQYF.

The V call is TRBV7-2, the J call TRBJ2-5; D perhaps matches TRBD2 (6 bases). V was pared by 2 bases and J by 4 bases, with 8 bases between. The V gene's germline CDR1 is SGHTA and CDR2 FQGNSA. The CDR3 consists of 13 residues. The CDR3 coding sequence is TGTGCCAGCAGCTTAAGGAGGGCAGAGACCCAGTACTTC. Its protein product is CASSLRRAETQYF.

The DNA of the CDR3 is TGTGCCAGCAGCTTAGTGAAGCCAGGGGGCACGGGCACCGGGGAGCTGTTTTTT. This translates into CASSLVKPGGTGTGELFF. The rearrangement joins TRBV7-2 to TRBJ2-2; 8 bases line up with TRBD1. This CDR3 comprises 18 residues. The germline CDR1 and CDR2 sequences are SGHTA and FQGNSA. J lost 4 bases, V lost 1 base, and 11 bases had no gene match.

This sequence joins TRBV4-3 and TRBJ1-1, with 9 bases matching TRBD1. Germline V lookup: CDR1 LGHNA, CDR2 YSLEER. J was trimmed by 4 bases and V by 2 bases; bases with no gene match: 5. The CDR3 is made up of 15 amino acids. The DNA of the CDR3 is TGCGCCAGCAGCCAAATACGACAGGGGGGCACTGAAGCTTTCTTT. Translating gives CASSQIRQGGTEAFF.

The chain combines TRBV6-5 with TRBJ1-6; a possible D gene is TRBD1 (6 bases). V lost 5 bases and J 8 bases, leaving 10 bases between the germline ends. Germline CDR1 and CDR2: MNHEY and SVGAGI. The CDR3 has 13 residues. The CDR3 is CASSGTTDSPLHF. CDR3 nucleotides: TGTGCCAGCAGTGGGACAACTGATTCACCCCTCCACTTT.

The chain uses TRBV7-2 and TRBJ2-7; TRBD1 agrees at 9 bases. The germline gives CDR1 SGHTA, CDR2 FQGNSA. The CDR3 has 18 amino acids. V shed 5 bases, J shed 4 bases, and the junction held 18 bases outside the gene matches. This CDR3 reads CASSRLSINGTGKYEQYF. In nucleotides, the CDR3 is TGTGCCAGCAGCCGTCTTAGTATAAACGGGACAGGGAAATACGAGCAGTACTTC.

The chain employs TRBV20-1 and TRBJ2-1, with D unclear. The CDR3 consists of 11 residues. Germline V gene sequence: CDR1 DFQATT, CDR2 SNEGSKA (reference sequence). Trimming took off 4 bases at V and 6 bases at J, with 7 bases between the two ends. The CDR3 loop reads CSATRPNEQFF. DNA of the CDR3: TGCAGTGCTACTAGGCCCAATGAGCAGTTCTTC.

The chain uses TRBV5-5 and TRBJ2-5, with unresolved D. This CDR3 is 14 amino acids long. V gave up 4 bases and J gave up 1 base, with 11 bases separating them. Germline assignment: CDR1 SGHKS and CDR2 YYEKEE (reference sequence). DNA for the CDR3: TGTGCCAGCAGCATACAGTCCCTCCAAGAGACCCAGTACTTC. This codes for CASSIQSLQETQYF.

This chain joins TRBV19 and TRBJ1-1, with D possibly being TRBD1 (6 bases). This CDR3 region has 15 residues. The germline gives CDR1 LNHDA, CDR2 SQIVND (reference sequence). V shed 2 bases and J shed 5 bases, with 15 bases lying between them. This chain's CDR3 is CASSILQGKGTEAFF. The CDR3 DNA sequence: TGTGCCAGTAGTATACTACAGGGTAAGGGGACTGAAGCTTTCTTT.

In DNA form, the CDR3 reads TGTGCCAGCAGCGTAGACATCCTGAACACTGAAGCTTTCTTT. Its protein product is CASSVDILNTEAFF. The rearrangement links TRBV7-2 to TRBJ1-1; D is unresolved. Germline V CDR1 and CDR2: SGHTA, FQGNSA. Trimming pared 5 bases from V and 0 bases from J, leaving 10 bases between. The CDR3 sequence is 14 residues long.

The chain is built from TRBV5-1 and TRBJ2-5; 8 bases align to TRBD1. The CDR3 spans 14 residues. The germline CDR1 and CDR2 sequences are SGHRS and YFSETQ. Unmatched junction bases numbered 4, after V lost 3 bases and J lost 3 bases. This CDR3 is CASSYMDREETQYF. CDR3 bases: TGCGCCAGCAGCTACATGGACAGGGAAGAGACCCAGTACTTC.

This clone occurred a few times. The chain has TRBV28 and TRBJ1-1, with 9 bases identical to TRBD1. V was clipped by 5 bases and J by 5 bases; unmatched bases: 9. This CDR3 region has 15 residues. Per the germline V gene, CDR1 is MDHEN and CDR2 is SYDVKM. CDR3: CASSPGGQGGTEAFF. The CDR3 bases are TGTGCCAGCAGTCCAGGGGGACAGGGCGGGACTGAAGCTTTCTTT.

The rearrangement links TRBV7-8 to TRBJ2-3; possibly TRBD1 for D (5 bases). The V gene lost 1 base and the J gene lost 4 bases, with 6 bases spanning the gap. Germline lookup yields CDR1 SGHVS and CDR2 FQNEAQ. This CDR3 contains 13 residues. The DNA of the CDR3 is TGTGCCAGCAGCTTAGGGGGCGCAGATACGCAGTATTTT. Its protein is CASSLGGADTQYF.

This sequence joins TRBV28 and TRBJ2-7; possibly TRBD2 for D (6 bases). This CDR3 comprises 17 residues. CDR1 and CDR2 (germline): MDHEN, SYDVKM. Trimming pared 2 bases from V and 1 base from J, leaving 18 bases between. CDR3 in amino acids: CASSLGGAPGESYEQYF. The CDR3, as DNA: TGTGCCAGCAGTTTAGGAGGGGCCCCCGGAGAATCCTACGAGCAGTACTTC. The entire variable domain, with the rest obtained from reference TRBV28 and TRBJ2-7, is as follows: DVKVTQSSRYLVKRTGEKVFLECVQDMDHENMFWYRQDPGLGLRLIYFSYDVKMKEKGDIPEGYSVSREKKERFSLILESASTNQTSMYLCASSLGGAPGESYEQYFGPGTRLTVT.

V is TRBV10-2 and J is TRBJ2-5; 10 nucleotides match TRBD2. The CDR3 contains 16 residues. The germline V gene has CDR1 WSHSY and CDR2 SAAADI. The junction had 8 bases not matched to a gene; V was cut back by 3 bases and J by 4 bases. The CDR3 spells CASSDFGLAGVETQYF. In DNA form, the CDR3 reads TGCGCCAGCAGTGACTTCGGTCTAGCGGGAGTAGAGACCCAGTACTTC.

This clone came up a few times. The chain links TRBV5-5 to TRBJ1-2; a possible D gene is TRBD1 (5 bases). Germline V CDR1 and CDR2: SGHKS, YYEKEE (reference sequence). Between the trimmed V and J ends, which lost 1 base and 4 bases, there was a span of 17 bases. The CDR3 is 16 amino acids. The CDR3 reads CASSLTPGRALYGYTF. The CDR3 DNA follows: TGTGCCAGCAGCTTGACCCCCGGCAGGGCCCTCTATGGCTACACCTTC.

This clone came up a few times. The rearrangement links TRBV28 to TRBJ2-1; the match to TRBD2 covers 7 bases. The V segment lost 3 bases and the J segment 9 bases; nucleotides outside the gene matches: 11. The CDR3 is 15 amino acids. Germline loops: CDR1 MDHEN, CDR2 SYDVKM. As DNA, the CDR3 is TGTGCCAGCAGTTTTGCTGGACTAGGGTTCGGTGAGCAGTTCTTC. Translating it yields CASSFAGLGFGEQFF.

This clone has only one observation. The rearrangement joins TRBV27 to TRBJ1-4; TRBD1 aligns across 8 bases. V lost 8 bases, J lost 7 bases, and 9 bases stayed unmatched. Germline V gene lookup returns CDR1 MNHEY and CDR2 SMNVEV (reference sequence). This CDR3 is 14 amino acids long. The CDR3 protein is CASGRTGLTEKLFF. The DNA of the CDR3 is TGTGCCAGCGGGCGGACAGGGTTGACTGAAAAACTGTTTTTT. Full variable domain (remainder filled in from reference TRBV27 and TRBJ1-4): EAQVTQNPRYLITVTGKKLTVTCSQNMNHEYMSWYRQDPGLGLRQIYYSMNVEVTDKGDVPEGYKVSRKEKRNFPLILESPSPNQTSLYFCASGRTGLTEKLFFGSGTQLSVL.